Presented here are 30 T cell receptor beta chains from one specimen sequenced in a study of blood T cells in healthy people across ages. It was with a sample-barcoded 5' primer and a J-beta primer mix that a second PCR of roughly 7 to 12 cycles was run. TCRdb called the 5' RACE reads again in MiXCR, with one record for every CDR3 protein. The sample yields some 790,000 distinct CDR3 sequences, 29% seen once. Source material: blood. The receptors were sampled from a woman of 80 years or more in good health.

This sequence joins TRBV19 and TRBJ1-1; D might be TRBD1 (5 bases). V was pared by 3 bases and J by 1 base, with 12 bases between. Germline V gene data show CDR1 as LNHDA and CDR2 as SQIVND (reference sequence). The CDR3 length is 15 residues. The CDR3 reads CASSIGTARNTEAFF. CDR3 bases: TGTGCCAGTAGTATTGGGACTGCTAGGAACACTGAAGCTTTCTTT.

This clonotype was seen at least ten times. V usage is TRBV6-5 and J usage is TRBJ2-3, with 9 bases identical to TRBD2. V was pared by 2 bases and J by 5 bases, with 2 bases of the junction left unmatched. Germline V gives CDR1 MNHEY, CDR2 SVGAGI. There are 14 residues in the CDR3. The CDR3 reads CASSYRLAEDTQYF. CDR3 bases: TGTGCCAGCAGTTACCGACTAGCGGAAGATACGCAGTATTTT.

This clonotype was observed many times. The rearrangement uses TRBV28 and TRBJ2-1; D might be TRBD2 (6 bases). CDR1 is MDHEN, CDR2 SYDVKM, per germline. The CDR3 is 13 amino acids. V lost 6 bases and J 8 bases, leaving 14 bases between the germline ends. The CDR3 bases are TGTGCCAGCAGCCTTGCGCGGGGTTATGAGCAGTTCTTC. It translates to CASSLARGYEQFF.

On this clonotype: A much larger clone sits a single nucleotide away, making a read error possible. This chain connects TRBV11-3 to TRBJ2-4, with 8 positions matching TRBD1. CDR3 size: 13 residues. The V gene end was trimmed by 4 bases and the J gene end by 13 bases; junction bases not matched to a gene: 9. The germline V gene has CDR1 SGHNT and CDR2 YENEEA. The CDR3 is CASSSGQDGEQYF. In DNA form, the CDR3 reads TGTGCCAGCAGCTCGGGACAGGACGGAGAGCAGTACTTC.

The chain is built from TRBV12-3 or TRBV12-4 and TRBJ2-3; D not certain. The CDR3 has 15 amino acids. The V end lost 5 bases, the J end lost 4 bases, and 16 bases lay between the germline ends. The CDR3 region has the DNA TGTGCCAGCAGTCCGGGTGGGGTGGGCGCAGATACGCAGTATTTT. This encodes CASSPGGVGADTQYF.

The V and J genes are TRBV5-1 and TRBJ1-4, with TRBD1 identical over 9 bases. Trimming removed 2 bases from V and 3 bases from J; junction bases left unmatched: 2. Germline V gives CDR1 SGHRS, CDR2 YFSETQ. This CDR3 comprises 15 residues. The CDR3 DNA is TGCGCCAGCAGCTTACAGGGGGCGCCTAATGAAAAACTGTTTTTT. Translating it yields CASSLQGAPNEKLFF.

Details on this clonotype: This may arise from a read error, as a much more abundant clone is one base away. The chain recombines TRBV7-8 with TRBJ1-5; TRBD1 is a possible D gene (5 bases). CDR1 SGHVS and CDR2 FQNEAQ come from the germline V gene. Trimming removed 5 bases at V and 1 base at J, with 15 bases between. The CDR3 is 16 residues long. The CDR3 coding sequence is TGTGCCAGCAGCCCCGGGGGGGTCGGCAGCAATCAGCCCCAGCATTTT. This gives the protein CASSPGGVGSNQPQHF.

The chain employs TRBV24-1 and TRBJ1-2; 7 bases agree with TRBD1. Trimming took 4 bases from V and 8 from J; bases not matched to a gene: 9. From germline, CDR1 is KGHDR and CDR2 SFDVKD. CDR3 length: 14 residues. The CDR3: CATSEAGQVGGYTF. Written as DNA, the CDR3 is TGTGCCACCAGTGAGGCAGGACAGGTGGGCGGCTACACCTTC.

To note about this clonotype: This may arise from a read error, as a much more abundant clone is one base away. The V and J genes are TRBV18 and TRBJ2-1; D might be TRBD1 or TRBD2, each matching 6 bases. The end of the DNA is better explained by TRBJ2-7, so the J call may be wrong. The CDR3 consists of 16 residues. Germline-derived CDR1 and CDR2 are KGHSH and LQKENI. The chain's CDR3 is CASSRGTPSSYNEQYF. Written as DNA, the CDR3 is TGTGCCAGCTCCCGCGGGACACCGAGCTCCTACAATGAGCAGTACTTC.

The rearrangement links TRBV5-8 to TRBJ2-7; tentative D call: TRBD1 (5 bases). The CDR3 totals 16 residues. V gave up 0 bases and J gave up 3 bases, with 16 bases separating them. The germline V gene encodes CDR1 SGHTS and CDR2 YDEGEE. CDR3 protein: CASSLGKDRGSYEQYF. The DNA for the CDR3 is TGTGCCAGCAGCTTGGGGAAGGATAGGGGAAGCTACGAGCAGTACTTC.

The chain employs TRBV4-1 and TRBJ2-1; 11 nucleotides align to TRBD2. The CDR3 is 17 amino acids. The germline CDR1 and CDR2 sequences are MGHRA and YSYEKL. The V segment lost 1 base and the J segment 4 bases; nucleotides outside the gene matches: 6. The CDR3 loop is CASSQVGSGGGYNEQFF. Written as DNA, the CDR3 is TGCGCCAGCAGCCAAGTGGGTAGCGGGGGGGGGTACAATGAGCAGTTCTTC.

This clonotype was found many times. V is TRBV6-2 or TRBV6-3 and J is TRBJ2-1; 12 nucleotides line up with TRBD2. After removal of 2 bases from V and 9 bases from J, the junction contained 8 bases not matched to a gene. CDR1 is MNHEY and CDR2 is SVGEGT in the germline V gene. CDR3 length equals 16 residues. The CDR3 sequence: CASSYLTSGGRIEQFF. DNA of the CDR3: TGTGCCAGCAGTTACCTCACTAGCGGGGGGCGCATTGAGCAGTTCTTC.

This rearrangement joins TRBV3-1 to TRBJ2-2, with TRBD2 matching 7 bases. CDR3 size: 16 residues. Germline trimming cut 4 bases from V and 4 bases from J; bases unmatched to any gene: 9. Germline values: CDR1 LGHDT, CDR2 YNNKEL (reference sequence). This CDR3 is CASSPDSGALTGELFF. CDR3 bases: TGTGCCAGCAGCCCCGACAGCGGGGCCCTCACCGGGGAGCTGTTTTTT.

This clonotype appeared a few times. The chain employs TRBV12-3 or TRBV12-4 and TRBJ1-4, with a possible D match to TRBD1 (6 bases). This CDR3 has 17 amino acids. V lost 3 bases and J 0 bases, leaving 14 bases between the germline ends. The CDR3 nucleotides are TGTGCCAGCAGTTTGGCAGGGGTCCCATCAACTAATGAAAAACTGTTTTTT. It codes for CASSLAGVPSTNEKLFF.

This clonotype was counted ten times or more. The rearrangement uses TRBV11-2 and TRBJ2-1; D perhaps matches TRBD1 (6 bases). Germline V CDR1 and CDR2: SGHAT, FQNNGV. The CDR3 totals 16 residues. The V end was cut by 4 bases, the J end by 8 bases, with 21 bases between. For the CDR3, the DNA is TGTGCCAGCAGCTCGTTCCGGGACACAAAACTTGATGAGCAGTTCTTC. Protein: CASSSFRDTKLDEQFF.

Within the sample, this clonotype is medium-sized. Given a much more abundant clone one base away, this may be a read error. V gene TRBV25-1 combines with J gene TRBJ2-7, with TRBD2 identical over 8 bases. The germline V gene has CDR1 MGHDK and CDR2 SYGVNS. This CDR3 has 15 amino acids. V dropped 6 bases and J dropped 3; count of bases not matched to a gene: 10. In nucleotides, the CDR3 is TGTGCCAGCAGCGATCGGGGCGGGGGGCTCTACGAGCAGTACTTC. Translation: CASSDRGGGLYEQYF.

This clonotype was detected ten times or more. The CDR3 DNA reads as TGTGCCAGCAGGAAAGGGGCGGGCCCCTACGAGCAGTACTTC. It is translated as CASRKGAGPYEQYF. The chain joins TRBV6-2 or TRBV6-3 to TRBJ2-7; tentatively, D is TRBD1 or TRBD2 (5 bases each). The CDR3 has 14 residues. The V end was cut by 6 bases, the J end by 2 bases, with 14 bases between. Germline-derived CDR1 and CDR2 are MNHEY and SVGEGT.

Many counts were recorded for this clonotype. V usage is TRBV12-3 or TRBV12-4 and J usage is TRBJ2-3; D remains unclear. This CDR3 has 15 amino acids. Trimming shortened V by 1 base and J by 5 bases, and 13 bases separated the two germline ends. The CDR3 nucleotides are TGTGCCAGCAGTTTAGAAGGGATAGTAAAAGATACGCAGTATTTT. Its protein product is CASSLEGIVKDTQYF.

This chain joins TRBV15 and TRBJ2-5, with 7 bases aligning to TRBD1. The length of the CDR3 is 16 residues. From germline, CDR1 is LNHNV and CDR2 YYDKDF (reference sequence). With 3 bases clipped from V and 1 base from J, the junction kept 8 bases outside the gene matches. CDR3 loop: CATSRELTGVQETQYF. DNA of the CDR3: TGTGCCACCAGCAGGGAGTTAACAGGGGTCCAAGAGACCCAGTACTTC.

This clonotype was picked up a small number of times. The genes are TRBV20-1 and TRBJ1-2, with 8 bases matching TRBD1. This CDR3 has 15 amino acids. The V gene's germline CDR1 is DFQATT and CDR2 SNEGSKA (reference sequence). V trimming: 2 bases; J trimming: 0 bases; junction bases outside the gene matches: 5. CDR3 coding DNA: TGCAGTGCTAGACCCGACAGGGGTTCTAACTATGGCTACACCTTC. The encoded protein is CSARPDRGSNYGYTF.

The sample holds many counts of this clonotype. In DNA form, the CDR3 reads TGCGCCAGCAGCTCAGGGAGTGGCGATGAGCAGTTCTTC. Its protein is CASSSGSGDEQFF. This chain uses TRBV4-3 with TRBJ2-1, with D perhaps being TRBD1 or TRBD2 (5 bases each). Looked up from germline, CDR1 is LGHNA and CDR2 is YSLEER. The CDR3 is 13 residues long. V was trimmed by 5 bases and J by 8 bases, leaving 13 bases between them.

Ten or more counts support this clonotype. The V and J genes are TRBV7-9 and TRBJ2-5; 7 nucleotides align to TRBD1. Germline CDR1 and CDR2: SEHNR and FQNEAQ (reference sequence). V gave up 1 base and J gave up 5 bases; unmatched junction bases: 7. The CDR3 spans 15 residues. The DNA of the CDR3 is TGTGCCAGCAGCTTAGAACAGGGGTCCCGGGAGACCCAGTACTTC. Its translation: CASSLEQGSRETQYF. Full variable domain (missing parts from reference TRBV7-9 and TRBJ2-5): DTGVSQNPRHKITKRGQNVTFRCDPISEHNRLYWYRQTLGQGPEFLTYFQNEAQLEKSRLLSDRFSAERPKGSFSTLEIQRTEQGDSAMYLCASSLEQGSRETQYFGPGTRLLVL.

The chain carries TRBV29-1 and TRBJ1-2; D may be TRBD1 (5 bases). V dropped 4 bases and J dropped 8 bases, with 17 bases sitting between them. Germline V CDR1 and CDR2: SQVTM, ANQGSEA. This CDR3 is 13 amino acids long. CDR3 DNA: TGCAGCGTTGGACCGCAGGGTTTAGTGGGCTACACCTTC. Amino acid sequence: CSVGPQGLVGYTF.

The V and J genes are TRBV2 and TRBJ1-2, with 7 positions matching TRBD1. Germline V gene lookup returns CDR1 SNHLY and CDR2 FYNNEI. This CDR3 is built from 14 residues. V lost 2 bases to trimming and J lost 2 bases; unmatched junction nucleotides: 2. The CDR3: CASSETGENYGYTF. CDR3 in DNA: TGTGCCAGCAGTGAAACAGGGGAAAACTATGGCTACACCTTC.

This clonotype was detected a few times. The V call is TRBV7-8, the J call TRBJ2-7; D perhaps matches TRBD2 (6 bases). The CDR3 length is 15 residues. The V end was cut by 3 bases, the J end by 0 bases, with 12 bases between. The germline V gene has CDR1 SGHVS and CDR2 FQNEAQ. The CDR3 region is CASSFLSGSSYEQYF. CDR3 in DNA: TGTGCCAGCAGCTTTCTTAGCGGCAGCTCCTACGAGCAGTACTTC.

This clonotype was found many times. The chain uses TRBV20-1 and TRBJ2-7; 9 bases are a match to TRBD1. The CDR3 spans 13 residues. Germline values: CDR1 DFQATT, CDR2 SNEGSKA (reference sequence). J lost 2 bases, V lost 4 bases, and 3 bases had no gene match. The CDR3 DNA reads as TGCAGTGCTACCCGGACAGGGGCCTACGAGCAGTACTTC. This gives the protein CSATRTGAYEQYF.

This clonotype has at least ten counts. The chain employs TRBV7-2 and TRBJ2-3; a possible D gene is TRBD1 (5 bases). V was trimmed by 2 bases and J by 6 bases, leaving 12 bases between them. Germline values: CDR1 SGHTA, CDR2 FQGNSA. The length of the CDR3 is 14 residues. The CDR3 DNA is TGTGCCAGCAGCTTATTCTCCAGGGCGGATACGCAGTATTTT. This encodes CASSLFSRADTQYF.

This sequence joins TRBV2 and TRBJ1-5; 7 nucleotides line up with TRBD1. Looked up from germline, CDR1 is SNHLY and CDR2 is FYNNEI. This CDR3 is 14 amino acids long. J was trimmed by 6 bases and V by 4 bases; bases with no gene match: 6. The CDR3, as DNA: TGTGCCAGCAGTGGTGAGACAGGGTTTCAGCCCCAGCATTTT. Amino acid sequence: CASSGETGFQPQHF.

V is TRBV27 and J is TRBJ1-4; D unresolved. The V end lost 6 bases, the J end lost 8 bases, and 13 bases lay between the germline ends. Germline values: CDR1 MNHEY, CDR2 SMNVEV (reference sequence). This CDR3 has 13 amino acids. CDR3 residues: CASSSPPSEKLFF. DNA of the CDR3: TGTGCCAGCAGCTCGCCTCCCTCCGAAAAACTGTTTTTT.

This clonotype was recorded many times. CDR3 region: CSVGTGLSYGYTF. The CDR3 region has the DNA TGCAGTGTAGGGACAGGGCTTTCTTATGGCTACACCTTC. The chain joins TRBV20-1 to TRBJ1-2; 9 bases line up with TRBD1. The V and J ends lost 7 bases and 5 bases, in that order; junction bases with no gene match: 8. The germline V gene has CDR1 DFQATT and CDR2 SNEGSKA (reference sequence). The CDR3 sequence is 13 residues long.